The next 2 T cell receptor beta chains were all read from a single sample in a study of control samples from healthy donors and cancer patients. TCRdb's copy holds only in-frame clones and misses some; the assay was immunoSEQ multiplex PCR. The top ten hold approximately 18% of the sample, which has approximately 110,000 clones, roughly 90% seen once. The sequenced material came from blood. Receptors were obtained from a woman between 45 and 65 years old in good health.

V and J are TRBV12-3 or TRBV12-4 and TRBJ2-1; D possibly corresponds to TRBD1 (6 bases). Trimming shortened V by 1 base and J by 9 bases, and 10 bases separated the two germline ends. The CDR3 is 13 residues long. CDR3 protein: CASSLGTVGEQFF. The CDR3 nucleotides are TGTGCCAGCAGTTTAGGGACAGTCGGTGAGCAGTTCTTC.

This sequence joins TRBV7-9 and TRBJ2-5, with unresolved D. CDR3 length equals 13 residues. The V gene's germline CDR1 is SEHNR and CDR2 FQNEAQ (reference sequence). V was trimmed by 4 bases and J by 5 bases, leaving 11 bases between them. CDR3 sequence (DNA): TGTGCCAGCAGCTACTCCGCCGTCGAGACCCAGTACTTC. It encodes CASSYSAVETQYF.